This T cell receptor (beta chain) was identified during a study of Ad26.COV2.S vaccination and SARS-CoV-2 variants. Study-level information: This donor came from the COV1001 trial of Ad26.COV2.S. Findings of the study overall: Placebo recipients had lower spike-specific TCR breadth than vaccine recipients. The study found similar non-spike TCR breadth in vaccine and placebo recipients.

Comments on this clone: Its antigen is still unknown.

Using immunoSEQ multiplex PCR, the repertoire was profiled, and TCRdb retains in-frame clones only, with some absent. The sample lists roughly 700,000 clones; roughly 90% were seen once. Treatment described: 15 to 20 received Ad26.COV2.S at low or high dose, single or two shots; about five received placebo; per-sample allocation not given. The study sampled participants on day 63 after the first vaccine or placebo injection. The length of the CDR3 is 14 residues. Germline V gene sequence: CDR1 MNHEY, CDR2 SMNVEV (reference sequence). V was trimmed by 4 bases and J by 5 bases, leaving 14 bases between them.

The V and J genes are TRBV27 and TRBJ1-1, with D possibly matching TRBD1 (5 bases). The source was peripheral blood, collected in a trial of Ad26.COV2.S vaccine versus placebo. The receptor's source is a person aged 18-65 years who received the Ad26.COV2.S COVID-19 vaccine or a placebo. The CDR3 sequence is CASSSQVKGTEAFF. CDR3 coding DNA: TGTGCCAGCAGTTCACAGGTCAAGGGGACTGAAGCTTTCTTT.